The 12 T cell receptor beta chains reported below all come from one sample, sequenced in a study of shared clonotypes between healthy human individuals (dated by TCRdb to 2019 to 2021). The method was the immunoSEQ multiplex PCR assay. As stored in TCRdb, this immuneACCESS dataset retains in-frame rearrangements with V and J assigned. A fraction of the clones does not appear; measured against another copy, unresolved V genes explain less than half of the discrepancy, and the remainder lacks a known reason. The sample profile shows around 2,000,000 clones; less than 95% of them were found once. Approximately 1% of the sample rests with the top ten. CD8 naive samples were obtained by positive selection for CCR7 among CD45RO-negative cells, yielding a CD45RA+CCR7+ population from which TemRA cells were excluded. Source material: naive CD8+ T cells sorted from blood. The cell subset or site label for this specimen denotes: CD45RA+CCR7+. All receptors derive from a man between 18 and 35 years old in good health.

The chain links TRBV6-6 to TRBJ2-7; 8 bases match TRBD2. CDR3 length equals 16 residues. The germline V gene encodes CDR1 MNHNY and CDR2 SVGAGI (reference sequence). V was pared by 7 bases and J by 4 bases, with 15 bases of the junction left unmatched. The DNA of the CDR3 is TGTGCCAGCACTAATTCCTACGGGGAGCGGGAGTACGAGCAGTACTTC. This gives the protein CASTNSYGEREYEQYF.

The V call is TRBV7-8, the J call TRBJ2-3, with 11 bases aligning to TRBD2. The CDR3 is made up of 17 amino acids. Unmatched junction bases numbered 6, after V lost 2 bases and J lost 2 bases. Germline V CDR1 and CDR2: SGHVS, FQNEAQ. CDR3: CASSLSLAGGLTDTQYF. The CDR3 DNA is TGTGCCAGCAGCTTAAGCCTAGCGGGGGGACTCACAGATACGCAGTATTTT.

This chain uses TRBV6-5 with TRBJ1-1, with 9 bases matching TRBD1. Germline V lookup: CDR1 MNHEY, CDR2 SVGAGI. The trim removed 3 bases at V and 5 bases at J, leaving 7 bases unmatched. The CDR3 runs to 15 residues. CDR3 amino acids: CASSYTGGMGTEAFF. CDR3 coding DNA: TGTGCCAGCAGTTATACAGGGGGCATGGGAACTGAAGCTTTCTTT.

The chain combines TRBV29-1 with TRBJ2-3; unclear D gene. CDR3 size: 12 residues. The germline gives CDR1 SQVTM, CDR2 ANQGSEA. V lost 1 base and J 4 bases, leaving 6 bases between the germline ends. CDR3 nucleotide sequence: TGCAGCGTTGAAGGTATTGCAGATACGCAGTATTTT. Residues: CSVEGIADTQYF.

The CDR3 protein is CASSEVGPGEQYF. CDR3 DNA sequence: TGTGCCAGCAGTGAGGTAGGTCCTGGGGAGCAGTACTTC. The J gene is TRBJ2-7, the V gene TRBV25-1; no reliable D call. Germline V gene sequence: CDR1 MGHDK, CDR2 SYGVNS. There are 13 residues in the CDR3. The ends were cut back, 3 bases at V and 7 bases at J, with 13 bases in the middle.

J is TRBJ2-3 and V is TRBV10-3; 13 nucleotides line up with TRBD2. Germline V gene sequence: CDR1 ENHRY, CDR2 SYGVKD. V shed 9 bases, J shed 0 bases, and the junction held 6 bases outside the gene matches. The CDR3 runs 16 residues. The CDR3 DNA reads TGTGCCATGGGGACTAGCGGGAATTTTAGCACAGATACGCAGTATTTT. It is translated as CAMGTSGNFSTDTQYF.

This clone has only one observation. In DNA form, the CDR3 reads TGTGCCAGCAAGGAGGATACTGGGGCGGACACCGGGGAGCTGTTTTTT. Protein sequence: CASKEDTGADTGELFF. The chain couples TRBV6-6 to TRBJ2-2; D is possibly TRBD1 or TRBD2 (5 bases each). CDR3 size: 16 residues. V shed 7 bases and J shed 3 bases, with 18 bases lying between them. CDR1 is MNHNY, CDR2 SVGAGI, per germline (reference sequence).

The chain is built from TRBV6-1 and TRBJ2-7; tentative D call: TRBD2 (5 bases). This CDR3 has 14 residues. Germline loops: CDR1 MNHNS, CDR2 SASEGT. Deletions cut 1 base from V and 4 bases from J, with 11 bases between. Here the CDR3 DNA reads TGTGCCAGCAGTGAAGGTACCCGGACTTACGAGCAGTACTTC. Amino acids: CASSEGTRTYEQYF.

This clone appeared a single time. The chain is built from TRBV28 and TRBJ2-6; 9 bases map to TRBD1. Germline CDR1 MDHEN, CDR2 SYDVKM. The length of the CDR3 is 16 residues. V lost 6 bases to trimming and J lost 1 base; unmatched junction nucleotides: 4. CDR3 DNA sequence: TGTGCCAGCAGACTGACAGGGGGGTCTGGGGCCAACGTCCTGACTTTC. Residues: CASRLTGGSGANVLTF.

The chain links TRBV29-1 to TRBJ1-2; D is unresolved. The germline gives CDR1 SQVTM, CDR2 ANQGSEA. The CDR3 sequence is 11 residues long. Written as DNA, the CDR3 is TGCACCACCCTCGTTGACTATGGCTACACCTTC. Its protein product is CTTLVDYGYTF.

This clone appeared once. This rearrangement joins TRBV5-4 to TRBJ2-5; tentatively, D is TRBD2 (6 bases). Trimming cost V 7 bases and J 9 bases, with 13 bases left between them. Per germline, CDR1 SGHNT and CDR2 YYREEE (reference sequence). The CDR3 runs to 11 residues. The CDR3 sequence is CASRAGEAQYF. The CDR3 nucleotides are TGTGCCAGCCGAGCCGGGGAGGCCCAGTACTTC. Drawing the rest from reference TRBV5-4 and TRBJ2-5, the complete variable domain is ETGVTQSPTHLIKTRGQQVTLRCSSQSGHNTVSWYQQALGQGPQFIFQYYREEENGRGNFPPRFSGLQFPNYSSELNVNALELDDSALYLCASRAGEAQYFGPGTRLLVL.

The genes are TRBV25-1 and TRBJ1-5; D remains unclear. Germline V gene data show CDR1 as MGHDK and CDR2 as SYGVNS. The CDR3 sequence is 13 residues long. Trimming pared 1 base from V and 6 bases from J, leaving 7 bases between. CDR3 sequence: CASSEWGGQPQHF. The CDR3, as DNA: TGTGCCAGCAGTGAATGGGGTGGTCAGCCCCAGCATTTT.